This T cell receptor (beta chain) was identified in a study of regulatory T cells in long-lasting Graves disease. The CDR3 spans 13 residues. Germline V CDR1 and CDR2: SGDLS, YYNGEE. Between the trimmed V and J ends, which lost 6 bases and 5 bases, there was a span of 12 bases. Building the TCR beta libraries relied on iRepertoire HTBI primers, and CDR3 regions underwent Arm-PCR. TCRdb fed the multiplex PCR reads into MiXCR, producing one record per CDR3 protein. Here the sample spans approximately 560,000 distinct CDR3 sequences, 15% to 20% being singletons. Described time point: newly diagnosed GD, antithyroid drugs for less than 3 months. Making the TCR library involved RNA that had been extracted from PBMCs. These data also formed part of another study, on T cells in Graves' hyperthyroidism and ophthalmopathy.

The sample here was peripheral blood mononuclear cells (PBMCs), taken at new diagnosis, from a patient treated with antithyroid drugs. This sequence joins TRBV9 and TRBJ2-1; D uncertain. The origin of this receptor is a young man with Graves disease. CDR3 region: CASNSGGNNEQFF. The CDR3 nucleotides read TGTGCCAGCAACTCCGGTGGGAACAATGAGCAGTTCTTC.